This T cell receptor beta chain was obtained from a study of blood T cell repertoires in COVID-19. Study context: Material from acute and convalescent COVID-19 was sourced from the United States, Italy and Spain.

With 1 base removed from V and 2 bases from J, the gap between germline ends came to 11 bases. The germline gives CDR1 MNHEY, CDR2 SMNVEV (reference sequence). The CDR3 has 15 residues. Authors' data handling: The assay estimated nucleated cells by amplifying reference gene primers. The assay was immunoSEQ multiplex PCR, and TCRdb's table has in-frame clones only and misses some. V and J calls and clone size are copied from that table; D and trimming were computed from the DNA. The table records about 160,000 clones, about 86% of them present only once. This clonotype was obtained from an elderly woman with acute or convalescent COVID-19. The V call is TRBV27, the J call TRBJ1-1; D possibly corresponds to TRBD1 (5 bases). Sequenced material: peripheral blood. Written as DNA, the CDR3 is TGTGCCAGCAGTTTATTGGGGGAGGGCAACACTGAAGCTTTCTTT. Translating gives CASSLLGEGNTEAFF.